This TCR beta chain was documented in a study of OX40 agonist ivuxolimab in advanced cancers. Study summary: The group had a mean age of about 60 years, ranged from about 23 to 85, and was 82.7% male.

As concerns this clone: Its specificity is not known.

This CDR3 comprises 18 residues. Losses at the gene ends were 3 bases for V and 1 base for J; bases not matched to a gene: 8. Looked up from germline, CDR1 is MNHEY and CDR2 is SMNVEV (reference sequence). Measured with immunoSEQ multiplex PCR; TCRdb has only the in-frame clones, and not every one. This table has some 25,000 clones, 85% appearing once. Overall study results and limits: Antigen specificity was not determined for the expanded peripheral T cells. In the 0.1 to 3.0 mg/kg range, CD4+ and CD8+ blood T cells had expanded clonally by week 6.

The chain employs TRBV27 and TRBJ2-2; 10 bases align to TRBD2. Sequences were derived from CD4+ or CD8+ T cells sorted from blood, sampled in a trial of the OX40 agonist ivuxolimab. The clonotype comes from an adult with an advanced solid tumor such as melanoma, head and neck, liver or kidney cancer. Written as DNA, the CDR3 is TGTGCCAGCAGTTTGAGTGGACTAGCGGTTTTGAACACCGGGGAGCTGTTTTTT. It encodes CASSLSGLAVLNTGELFF.